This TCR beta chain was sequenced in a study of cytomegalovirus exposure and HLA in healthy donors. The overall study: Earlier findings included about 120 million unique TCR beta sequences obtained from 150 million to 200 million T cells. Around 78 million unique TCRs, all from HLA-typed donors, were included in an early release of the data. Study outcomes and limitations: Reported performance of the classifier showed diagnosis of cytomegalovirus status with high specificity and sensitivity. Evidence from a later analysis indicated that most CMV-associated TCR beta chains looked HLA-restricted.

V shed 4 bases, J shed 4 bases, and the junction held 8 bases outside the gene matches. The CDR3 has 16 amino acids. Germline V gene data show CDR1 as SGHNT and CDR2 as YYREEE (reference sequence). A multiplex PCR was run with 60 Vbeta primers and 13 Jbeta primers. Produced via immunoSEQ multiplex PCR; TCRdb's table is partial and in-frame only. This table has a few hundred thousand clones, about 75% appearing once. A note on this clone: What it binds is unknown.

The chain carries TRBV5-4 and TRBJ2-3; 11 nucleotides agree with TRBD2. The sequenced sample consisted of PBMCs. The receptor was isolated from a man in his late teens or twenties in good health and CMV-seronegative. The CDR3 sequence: CASSRIAGGTADTQYF. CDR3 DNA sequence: TGTGCCAGCAGCCGAATAGCGGGAGGGACGGCAGATACGCAGTATTTT.